The 31 T cell receptor beta chains reported below all come from one sample, sequenced in a study of CD8+ T cells in alopecia areata. This sample's treatment: oral pan-JAK inhibitor, 5-10 mg twice daily. Extraction of RNA preceded its reverse transcription into cDNA, which served as the sequencing template. Repertoires were generated with immunoSEQ multiplex PCR, while TCRdb's copy carries only in-frame clones and drops some. Of 87,000 or so clones in the sample, around three quarters were seen once. This material consisted of CD8+ T cells sorted from blood, taken at week 44, from a patient treated with tofacitinib. The receptor set was obtained from a human donor with alopecia areata.

The genes are TRBV15 and TRBJ2-1; TRBD1 matches 11 bases. J lost 3 bases, V lost 8 bases, and 6 bases had no gene match. CDR1 and CDR2 from the germline V gene are LNHNV and YYDKDF (reference sequence). This CDR3 contains 15 residues. The CDR3 protein is CATLQGQGDYNEQFF. In DNA form, the CDR3 reads TGTGCCACCCTACAGGGACAGGGGGACTACAATGAGCAGTTCTTC.

This chain uses TRBV5-6 with TRBJ2-7, with D hard to call. CDR1 and CDR2 (germline): SGHDT, YYEEEE. V gave up 4 bases and J gave up 3 bases, with 11 bases separating them. This CDR3 contains 13 residues. In nucleotides, the CDR3 is TGTGCCAGCAGCGAGGCAGCACTCTACGAGCAGTACTTC. This gives the protein CASSEAALYEQYF. The full variable domain, rest sourced from reference TRBV5-6 and TRBJ2-7, is DAGVTQSPTHLIKTRGQQVTLRCSPKSGHDTVSWYQQALGQGPQFIFQYYEEEERQRGNFPDRFSGHQFPNYSSELNVNALLLGDSALYLCASSEAALYEQYFGPGTRLTVT.

The chain joins TRBV29-1 to TRBJ1-2; D uncertain. V lost 1 base and J lost 5, with 11 bases in between. This CDR3 is built from 13 residues. Germline-derived CDR1 and CDR2 are SQVTM and ANQGSEA. The DNA for the CDR3 is TGCAGCGTTGAAGCGGGAACCACTTATGGCTACACCTTC. Its protein product is CSVEAGTTYGYTF.

The rearrangement links TRBV29-1 to TRBJ1-2; D remains unclear. The ends were cut back, 3 bases at V and 5 bases at J, with 10 bases in the middle. This CDR3 region has 12 residues. The V gene's germline CDR1 is SQVTM and CDR2 ANQGSEA. The DNA of the CDR3 is TGCAGCGTTGATCCAGCGGCGTATGGCTACACCTTC. It is translated as CSVDPAAYGYTF.

The chain joins TRBV29-1 to TRBJ1-1; the match to TRBD1 covers 9 bases. Per germline, CDR1 SQVTM and CDR2 ANQGSEA. The J segment lost 0 bases and the V segment lost 6 bases, leaving 5 bases of the junction unmatched. CDR3 length: 14 residues. CDR3 region: CSVRQGGLNTEAFF. The CDR3 region has the DNA TGCAGCGTGAGACAGGGGGGACTGAACACTGAAGCTTTCTTT.

The J gene is TRBJ2-1, the V gene TRBV27; possibly TRBD1 or TRBD2 for D (5 bases each). Germline V gene data show CDR1 as MNHEY and CDR2 as SMNVEV (reference sequence). Trimming pared 4 bases from V and 6 bases from J, leaving 19 bases between. CDR3 size: 16 residues. The CDR3 reads CASSWDLGSAFNEQFF. CDR3 coding DNA: TGTGCCAGCAGTTGGGACCTAGGAAGCGCTTTCAATGAGCAGTTCTTC.

This sequence joins TRBV4-1 and TRBJ2-7, with D perhaps TRBD1 or TRBD2 (5 bases each). The CDR3 covers 14 residues. The ends were cut back, 3 bases at V and 7 bases at J, with 16 bases in the middle. Germline CDR1 MGHRA, CDR2 YSYEKL. CDR3 protein: CASSQARGADEQYF. CDR3 sequence (DNA): TGCGCCAGCAGCCAGGCCCGGGGCGCGGATGAGCAGTACTTC.

The V call is TRBV19, the J call TRBJ2-7; D ambiguous. Germline CDR1 LNHDA, CDR2 SQIVND (reference sequence). The CDR3 sequence is 12 residues long. V was pared by 3 bases and J by 5 bases, with 8 bases between. The CDR3 DNA is TGTGCCAGTAGTATCGATTGGAACGAGCAGTACTTC. This gives the protein CASSIDWNEQYF.

The chain employs TRBV4-3 and TRBJ2-4; D remains unclear. The CDR3 is made up of 15 amino acids. Germline CDR1 and CDR2: LGHNA and YSLEER. Trimming left V 0 bases short and J 1 base short, with 7 bases between. The CDR3 nucleotides are TGCGCCAGCAGCCAAGATGGGGTGGCCAAAAACATTCAGTACTTC. It yields the protein CASSQDGVAKNIQYF.

This clone was seen a single time. The chain recombines TRBV12-5 with TRBJ1-1; D possibly corresponds to TRBD1 (6 bases). The ends were cut back, 7 bases at V and 2 bases at J, with 14 bases in the middle. CDR3 length: 14 residues. Germline CDR1 and CDR2: LGHNT and FRNRAP. The CDR3 loop reads CASAAGQQNTEAFF. CDR3 coding DNA: TGTGCTAGTGCTGCGGGACAACAAAACACTGAAGCTTTCTTT. The full variable domain, completed using reference TRBV12-5 and TRBJ1-1, is DARVTQTPRHKVTEMGQEVTMRCQPILGHNTVFWYRQTMMQGLELLAYFRNRAPLDDSGMPKDRFSAEMPDATLATLKIQPSEPRDSAVYFCASAAGQQNTEAFFGQGTRLTVV.

The genes are TRBV29-1 and TRBJ2-7, with TRBD1 as a possible D gene (6 bases). The germline V gene encodes CDR1 SQVTM and CDR2 ANQGSEA. The CDR3 loop spans 11 amino acids. The V gene lost 6 bases and the J gene lost 3 bases, with 9 bases spanning the gap. The CDR3 here is CSVLGGYEQYF. CDR3 bases: TGCAGCGTGTTAGGGGGCTACGAGCAGTACTTC.

With regard to this clone: Other DNA sequences in the sample encode the same CDR3. This chain joins TRBV7-2 and TRBJ1-6; TRBD1 aligns across 7 bases. CDR3 length: 15 amino acids. Trimming at V came to 1 base and at J to 9 bases, leaving 6 bases not matched to a gene. Germline CDR1 SGHTA, CDR2 FQGNSA. CDR3 DNA sequence: TGTGCCAGCAGCTTAGGACAGGGATATCGTTCACCCCTCCACTTT. Protein product: CASSLGQGYRSPLHF.

This clone was seen only a few times. This chain links TRBV2 with TRBJ2-3; D gene unclear. The length of the CDR3 is 16 residues. Trimming took off 4 bases at V and 2 bases at J, with 16 bases between the two ends. Per the germline V gene, CDR1 is SNHLY and CDR2 is FYNNEI. The CDR3 DNA sequence: TGTGCCAGCAGTGGGTCGACTGGCCCCAACACAGATACGCAGTATTTT. Residues: CASSGSTGPNTDTQYF.

This chain joins TRBV5-6 and TRBJ2-7; D gene unclear. CDR1 and CDR2 (germline): SGHDT, YYEEEE. V lost 4 bases to trimming and J lost 0 bases, with 2 bases between them. The CDR3 contains 11 residues. CDR3 sequence: CASSASYEQYF. The CDR3 nucleotides are TGTGCCAGCAGCGCCTCCTACGAGCAGTACTTC.

The CDR3 sequence is CASSLGAARVLNSPLHF. The CDR3 coding sequence is TGTGCCAGCAGCTTAGGGGCGGCCAGGGTACTTAATTCACCCCTCCACTTT. V and J are TRBV7-8 and TRBJ1-6, with D possibly TRBD1 on 5 matching bases. Trimming left V 1 base short and J 6 bases short, with 16 bases between. The CDR3 totals 17 residues. CDR1 and CDR2 (germline): SGHVS, FQNEAQ.

The sample holds a few counts of this clone. The chain links TRBV10-3 to TRBJ2-5; D not resolved. The length of the CDR3 is 12 residues. V lost 8 bases, J lost 5 bases, and 12 bases lay in between. Germline CDR1 reads ENHRY; CDR2 reads SYGVKD. CDR3: CAIGMQEETQYF. Written as DNA, the CDR3 is TGTGCCATCGGTATGCAGGAGGAGACCCAGTACTTC.

This clone was seen once. V gene TRBV30 combines with J gene TRBJ2-7, with a tentative D call TRBD2 (5 bases). Germline V gene data show CDR1 as GTSNPN and CDR2 as SVGIG (reference sequence). Trimming pared 5 bases from V and 5 bases from J, leaving 10 bases between. The CDR3 spans 11 residues. The chain's CDR3 is CAWASSNEQYF. The CDR3 nucleotides read TGTGCCTGGGCTAGCTCGAACGAGCAGTACTTC.

This CDR3 is CASSQGVLGYGYTF. The DNA of the CDR3 is TGTGCCAGCAGCCAAGGAGTCCTGGGATATGGCTACACCTTC. This chain uses TRBV14 with TRBJ1-2; no clear D. The V gene lost 1 base and the J gene lost 5 bases, with 11 bases spanning the gap. CDR1 and CDR2 (germline): SGHDN, FVKESK. This CDR3 region has 14 residues. The whole variable domain, remainder taken from reference TRBV14 and TRBJ1-2, is EAGVTQFPSHSVIEKGQTVTLRCDPISGHDNLYWYRRVMGKEIKFLLHFVKESKQDESGMPNNRFLAERTGGTYSTLKVQPAELEDSGVYFCASSQGVLGYGYTFGSGTRLTVV.

In this sample, this clone turned up a few times. The rearrangement uses TRBV13 and TRBJ2-1; D tentatively fits TRBD1 or TRBD2 (5 bases each). Germline V gives CDR1 PRHDT, CDR2 FYEKMQ (reference sequence). Trimming left V 5 bases short and J 3 bases short, with 20 bases between. The CDR3 loop spans 17 amino acids. CDR3 protein: CASSILIRDANYNEQFF. The CDR3 DNA is TGTGCCAGCAGCATATTAATTCGGGACGCGAACTACAATGAGCAGTTCTTC.

The V gene is TRBV4-3, the J gene TRBJ1-1; D is perhaps TRBD1 (6 bases). The germline V gene has CDR1 LGHNA and CDR2 YSLEER. The CDR3 runs 16 residues. With 0 bases removed from V and 1 base from J, the gap between germline ends came to 12 bases. This CDR3 reads CASSQDSAGENTEAFF. The CDR3 DNA reads TGCGCCAGCAGCCAAGATTCCGCAGGGGAGAACACTGAAGCTTTCTTT.

V is TRBV13 and J is TRBJ1-6; maybe TRBD1 (6 bases). CDR1 PRHDT and CDR2 FYEKMQ come from the germline V gene (reference sequence). This CDR3 spans 16 amino acids. V lost 5 bases to trimming and J lost 4 bases, with 15 bases between them. The CDR3 reads CASSPTGQSYNSPLHF. CDR3 nucleotides: TGTGCCAGCAGCCCGACAGGACAGTCATATAATTCACCCCTCCACTTT.

This clone was detected only a few times. V is TRBV19 and J is TRBJ2-1; 8 nucleotides match TRBD2. The germline V gene has CDR1 LNHDA and CDR2 SQIVND (reference sequence). The J segment lost 9 bases and the V segment lost 7 bases, leaving 14 bases of the junction unmatched. The CDR3 loop spans 15 amino acids. CDR3 region: CASIRYGGGLSEQFF. The CDR3 DNA follows: TGTGCCAGTATTAGGTACGGGGGGGGCCTCAGTGAGCAGTTCTTC.

This clone was counted only a few times. This rearrangement joins TRBV2 to TRBJ2-7; D is uncertain. The CDR3 loop spans 16 amino acids. Germline lookup yields CDR1 SNHLY and CDR2 FYNNEI. The V and J ends lost 0 bases and 0 bases respectively, with 12 bases between them. The CDR3, as DNA: TGTGCCAGCAGTGAAGCCCACGGTGTAACCTCCTACGAGCAGTACTTC. Translation: CASSEAHGVTSYEQYF.

The rearrangement links TRBV7-6 to TRBJ2-3; TRBD1 is a possible D gene (6 bases). From germline, CDR1 is SGHVS and CDR2 FNYEAQ. The CDR3 contains 21 residues. The germline V and J ends were trimmed by 2 bases and 0 bases, with 27 bases remaining between them. The CDR3 reads CASSLSAGGQHIIPSTDTQYF. CDR3 DNA sequence: TGTGCCAGCAGCTTATCGGCTGGGGGCCAACACATCATACCTAGCACAGATACGCAGTATTTT.

The rearrangement links TRBV29-1 to TRBJ1-2; D remains unclear. The CDR3 consists of 14 residues. Trimming removed 0 bases at V and 6 bases at J, with 14 bases between. The germline gives CDR1 SQVTM, CDR2 ANQGSEA. Here the CDR3 reads CSVEDEWEGNGYTF. The CDR3 DNA reads as TGCAGCGTTGAAGATGAGTGGGAAGGAAATGGCTACACCTTC. The complete variable domain, with remaining parts taken from reference TRBV29-1 and TRBJ1-2, reads SAVISQKPSRDICQRGTSLTIQCQVDSQVTMMFWYRQQPGQSLTLIATANQGSEATYESGFVIDKFPISRPNLTFSTLTVSNMSPEDSSIYLCSVEDEWEGNGYTFGSGTRLTVV.

This clone was seen a single time. The J gene is TRBJ2-7, the V gene TRBV27, with TRBD1 matching over 9 bases. The CDR3 consists of 13 residues. V shed 3 bases and J 7 bases; nucleotides not matched to a gene: 4. Germline V gene lookup returns CDR1 MNHEY and CDR2 SMNVEV (reference sequence). The CDR3 loop is CASSFGTGREQYF. The CDR3 nucleotides are TGTGCCAGCAGTTTTGGGACAGGGAGGGAGCAGTACTTC.

CDR3: CASSPRDIAYNEQFF. DNA for the CDR3: TGCGCCAGCTCGCCCCGGGACATCGCCTACAATGAGCAGTTCTTC. The rearrangement joins TRBV5-1 to TRBJ2-1; D is perhaps TRBD1 (6 bases). V shed 7 bases and J shed 2 bases, with 16 bases lying between them. CDR1 and CDR2 (germline): SGHRS, YFSETQ. The CDR3 is 15 amino acids.

This clone has only a few counts. V gene TRBV9 combines with J gene TRBJ2-7, with D possibly matching TRBD1 (6 bases). Looked up from germline, CDR1 is SGDLS and CDR2 is YYNGEE. The CDR3 runs to 16 residues. Trimming shortened V by 0 bases and J by 0 bases, and 13 bases separated the two germline ends. CDR3 nucleotides: TGTGCCAGCAGCGTAGGTTTAGAGGGGGTCTCCTACGAGCAGTACTTC. Its protein is CASSVGLEGVSYEQYF.

The chain combines TRBV27 with TRBJ2-7; no definite D call. Germline CDR1 MNHEY, CDR2 SMNVEV (reference sequence). This CDR3 is built from 15 residues. V was clipped by 3 bases and J by 3 bases, with 15 bases between them. CDR3 sequence: CASSLGSVPLYEQYF. The CDR3 nucleotides read TGTGCCAGCAGTTTGGGGTCTGTTCCTCTCTACGAGCAGTACTTC.

The chain carries TRBV30 and TRBJ2-5; D remains unclear. This CDR3 spans 13 amino acids. In germline, CDR1 is GTSNPN, CDR2 SVGIG (reference sequence). V was cut by 2 bases and J by 0 bases, with 7 bases left in between. In nucleotides, the CDR3 is TGTGCCTGGAGTAATAAGTACCAAGAGACCCAGTACTTC. Translation: CAWSNKYQETQYF.

The CDR3 loop is CAWSVRASYEQYF. The CDR3 bases are TGTGCCTGGAGTGTTAGGGCCTCCTACGAGCAGTACTTC. V usage is TRBV30 and J usage is TRBJ2-7, with no clear D. The CDR3 loop spans 13 amino acids. V lost 0 bases and J 0 bases, leaving 6 bases between the germline ends. The germline CDR1 and CDR2 sequences are GTSNPN and SVGIG (reference sequence). Based on the CDR3 plus reference TRBV30 and TRBJ2-7, the full variable domain is SQTIHQWPATLVQPVGSPLSLECTVEGTSNPNLYWYRQAAGRGLQLLFYSVGIGQISSEVPQNLSASRPQDRQFILSSKKLLLSDSGFYLCAWSVRASYEQYFGPGTRLTVT.